The rows below give T cell receptor beta chains drawn from one sample of a study of T cell repertoires in cytomegalovirus infection. TCRdb reanalysed the reads using MiXCR and keeps one entry per CDR3 protein. This table holds about 490,000 distinct CDR3 sequences, around 11% found once. Sequenced: PBMCs. These receptors all stem from a human donor in good health (CMV status not recorded). Some clones in this sample may be carry-over from other donors' samples. Each CDR3 is given with its conserved first and last residue.

v_gene: TRBV6-1; j_gene: TRBJ1-5; CDR3aa: CASSQGGGGQPQHF
v_gene: TRBV7-9; j_gene: TRBJ2-7; CDR3aa: CASSATSGTRYEQYF
v_gene: TRBV20-1; j_gene: TRBJ1-6; CDR3aa: CSATSRGLGRGSYNSPLHF
v_gene: TRBV11-2; j_gene: TRBJ2-1; CDR3aa: CASSKGGVGAYNEQFF
v_gene: TRBV12-3/TRBV12-4; j_gene: TRBJ1-4; CDR3aa: CASSSTGGDANEKLFF
v_gene: TRBV12-5; j_gene: TRBJ2-1; CDR3aa: CASARDRATGLAGAVTYNEQFF
v_gene: TRBV9; j_gene: TRBJ2-7; CDR3aa: CASSGIGTAGASYEQYF
v_gene: TRBV19; j_gene: TRBJ1-2; CDR3aa: CASSMDATYGYTF
v_gene: TRBV9; j_gene: TRBJ2-5; CDR3aa: CASSVQADQETQYF
v_gene: TRBV24-1; j_gene: TRBJ2-1; CDR3aa: CATSDPGQGVVDEQFF
v_gene: TRBV15; j_gene: TRBJ2-3; CDR3aa: CATSSGDTSTTDTQYF
v_gene: TRBV7-8; j_gene: TRBJ1-5; CDR3aa: CASSPAKGNQPQHF
v_gene: TRBV4-2; j_gene: TRBJ1-1; CDR3aa: CASSQGGPPPNTEAFF
v_gene: TRBV15; j_gene: TRBJ1-6; CDR3aa: CATRRTRGSPLHF
v_gene: TRBV10-3; j_gene: TRBJ2-5; CDR3aa: CAISEMGVRETQYF
v_gene: TRBV28; j_gene: TRBJ1-1; CDR3aa: CASSAAEAFF
v_gene: TRBV2; j_gene: TRBJ2-7; CDR3aa: CASGEFGSHYEQYF
v_gene: TRBV18; j_gene: TRBJ1-2; CDR3aa: CASSPPGTRTDYGYTF
v_gene: TRBV29-1; j_gene: TRBJ1-2; CDR3aa: CSVDVRGVGYGYTF
v_gene: TRBV28; j_gene: TRBJ2-7; CDR3aa: CASSWGEVYEQYF
v_gene: TRBV10-3; j_gene: TRBJ1-5; CDR3aa: CAIRRDLNQPQHF
v_gene: TRBV3-1; j_gene: TRBJ1-4; CDR3aa: CASSHRRTNEKLFF
v_gene: TRBV7-2; j_gene: TRBJ1-6; CDR3aa: CASSSPGQQRPLHF
v_gene: TRBV5-1; j_gene: TRBJ1-3; CDR3aa: CASSLDPGTGSGNTIYF
v_gene: TRBV28; j_gene: TRBJ1-2; CDR3aa: CASSFPTGGNYGYTF
v_gene: TRBV20-1; j_gene: TRBJ2-5; CDR3aa: CSAVDPGIQTQYF
v_gene: TRBV28; j_gene: TRBJ2-3; CDR3aa: CASSNPLARADTQYF
v_gene: TRBV28; j_gene: TRBJ2-1; CDR3aa: CASSPRPGQGVNEQFF
v_gene: TRBV5-4; j_gene: TRBJ1-1; CDR3aa: CASSPFDQGTEAFF
v_gene: TRBV7-9; j_gene: TRBJ1-2; CDR3aa: CASSPDRPDYGYTF
v_gene: TRBV5-4; j_gene: TRBJ2-4; CDR3aa: CASSASGGNGNIQYF
v_gene: TRBV19; j_gene: TRBJ2-1; CDR3aa: CASNPSAGVRLSEQFF
v_gene: TRBV10-2; j_gene: TRBJ2-7; CDR3aa: CASSEAYYEQYF
v_gene: TRBV5-4; j_gene: TRBJ1-2; CDR3aa: CASSFSQGVGGYTF
v_gene: TRBV20-1; j_gene: TRBJ2-2; CDR3aa: CSAVQGINTGELFF
v_gene: TRBV28; j_gene: TRBJ2-7; CDR3aa: CASTYRDYISSYEQYF
v_gene: TRBV7-2; j_gene: TRBJ2-4; CDR3aa: CASTVGGAGSRNIQYF
v_gene: TRBV28; j_gene: TRBJ2-4; CDR3aa: CASSSPTGIAKNIQYF
v_gene: TRBV10-3; j_gene: TRBJ1-4; CDR3aa: CAIKGDKGAVEEKLFF
v_gene: TRBV7-2; j_gene: TRBJ2-7; CDR3aa: CASRLGALNDEQYF
v_gene: TRBV9; j_gene: TRBJ2-1; CDR3aa: CASSPWGGGPEEQFF
v_gene: TRBV18; j_gene: TRBJ1-4; CDR3aa: CASSPPGKGLLF
v_gene: TRBV7-9; j_gene: TRBJ2-3; CDR3aa: CASSTSGTRGVDTQYF
v_gene: TRBV10-1; j_gene: TRBJ2-5; CDR3aa: CASEEAGVQETQYF
v_gene: TRBV20-1; j_gene: TRBJ1-1; CDR3aa: CSAEDRANTEAFF
v_gene: TRBV2; j_gene: TRBJ2-3; CDR3aa: CASSGNQGGGSDTQYF
v_gene: TRBV28; j_gene: TRBJ2-1; CDR3aa: CASSLYATGINEQFF
v_gene: TRBV19; j_gene: TRBJ2-3; CDR3aa: CASTLRTGTDTQYF
v_gene: TRBV4-1; j_gene: TRBJ1-4; CDR3aa: CASSRLHSEKLFF
v_gene: TRBV29-1; j_gene: TRBJ2-2; CDR3aa: CSVWENTGELFF
v_gene: TRBV12-3/TRBV12-4; j_gene: TRBJ1-5; CDR3aa: CASSSNNRQGDQPQHF
v_gene: TRBV5-6; j_gene: TRBJ2-5; CDR3aa: CASSWTGPGGETQYF
v_gene: TRBV7-3; j_gene: TRBJ2-1; CDR3aa: CASSGTGPAEQFF
v_gene: TRBV19; j_gene: TRBJ2-7; CDR3aa: CASSSPFRESSSYEQYF
v_gene: TRBV3-1; j_gene: TRBJ1-1; CDR3aa: CASSQDRAWAFF
v_gene: TRBV7-9; j_gene: TRBJ1-6; CDR3aa: CASSSKSPLHF
v_gene: TRBV9; j_gene: TRBJ1-2; CDR3aa: CASSVTGATYGYTF
v_gene: TRBV11-1; j_gene: TRBJ1-2; CDR3aa: CASSLVRRGGNYGYTF
v_gene: TRBV7-3; j_gene: TRBJ2-2; CDR3aa: CASSSTGTDTGELFF